The 9 T cell receptor beta chains below were found in one sample sequenced in a study of OX40 agonist ivuxolimab in advanced cancers. Profiling relied on immunoSEQ multiplex PCR, and the TCRdb table lists in-frame clones only, not all of them. Of tens of thousands of clones in the sample, 80% were seen once. Here the sequenced sample was CD4+ or CD8+ T cells sorted from blood, taken in a trial of the OX40 agonist ivuxolimab. These receptors were collected from an adult with an advanced solid tumor such as melanoma, head and neck, liver or kidney cancer.

Note on this clone: Other DNA sequences from this sample encode an identical CDR3 as well. J is TRBJ2-5 and V is TRBV14; 15 bases line up with TRBD2. With V trimmed by 5 bases and J by 4 bases, 2 bases remained unmatched. The length of the CDR3 is 15 residues. Germline V gene lookup returns CDR1 SGHDN and CDR2 FVKESK. The DNA for the CDR3 is TGTGCCAGCAGCTGGGGACTAGCGGGGGGAGAGACCCAGTACTTC. Its translation: CASSWGLAGGETQYF.

V gene TRBV6-5 combines with J gene TRBJ2-2; 8 bases align to TRBD2. The V and J ends lost 6 bases and 5 bases, in that order; junction bases with no gene match: 8. Germline CDR1 MNHEY, CDR2 SVGAGI. The CDR3 sequence is 15 residues long. DNA for the CDR3: TGTGCCAGCAGGGGAGCGGGGGAGGATACCGGGGAGCTGTTTTTT. Protein product: CASRGAGEDTGELFF.

V is TRBV5-1 and J is TRBJ2-3; maybe TRBD1 (5 bases). CDR1 and CDR2 from the germline V gene are SGHRS and YFSETQ. Trimming cost V 9 bases and J 0 bases, with 17 bases left between them. The CDR3 totals 15 residues. CDR3 amino acids: CAIPTDRTSTDTQYF. For the CDR3, the DNA is TGCGCCATCCCGACAGACCGTACTAGCACAGATACGCAGTATTTT.

The CDR3, as DNA: TGTGCCAGCAGCGACGCCGGGACCATTCGGGAGACCCAGTACTTC. Translation: CASSDAGTIRETQYF. This chain joins TRBV5-4 and TRBJ2-5; D may match TRBD1 or TRBD2 (5 bases each). V was clipped by 4 bases and J by 5 bases, with 18 bases between them. Per the germline V gene, CDR1 is SGHNT and CDR2 is YYREEE (reference sequence). The CDR3 length is 15 residues. The full variable domain, completed using reference TRBV5-4 and TRBJ2-5, is ETGVTQSPTHLIKTRGQQVTLRCSSQSGHNTVSWYQQALGQGPQFIFQYYREEENGRGNFPPRFSGLQFPNYSSELNVNALELDDSALYLCASSDAGTIRETQYFGPGTRLLVL.

The CDR3 region has the DNA TGTGCCAGCAGCTTAGCCTTTACCAGTGATCTGGACGAGCAGTACTTC. This translates into CASSLAFTSDLDEQYF. The gene calls are TRBV7-8 and TRBJ2-7; no clear D. Germline V gene sequence: CDR1 SGHVS, CDR2 FQNEAQ. Trimming took off 0 bases at V and 5 bases at J, with 17 bases between the two ends. This CDR3 region has 16 residues.

The V gene is TRBV7-2, the J gene TRBJ2-1, with D hard to call. The CDR3 sequence is 13 residues long. Trimming removed 1 base at V and 8 bases at J, with 9 bases between. Germline CDR1 is SGHTA and CDR2 is FQGNSA. The CDR3 DNA sequence: TGTGCCAGCAGCTTAGGGGGATACTATGAGCAGTTCTTC. This gives the protein CASSLGGYYEQFF.

The V gene is TRBV11-2, the J gene TRBJ2-5; D ambiguous. CDR1 is SGHAT and CDR2 is FQNNGV in the germline V gene. The CDR3 runs to 14 residues. The ends were cut back, 2 bases at V and 0 bases at J, with 7 bases in the middle. The CDR3 DNA follows: TGTGCCAGCAGCTTAAACGTTTACCAAGAGACCCAGTACTTC. Translating gives CASSLNVYQETQYF.

This clone has just a few counts. The chain is built from TRBV5-8 and TRBJ2-7; D tentatively reads TRBD1 or TRBD2 (5 bases each). Germline CDR1 is SGHTS and CDR2 is YDEGEE. The CDR3 is 13 amino acids. Trimming stripped 3 bases from V and 6 bases from J, with 13 bases between. CDR3 region: CASSWGRAGEQYV. The CDR3 nucleotides are TGTGCCAGCAGCTGGGGCAGGGCGGGCGAGCAGTACGTC.

The V gene is TRBV18, the J gene TRBJ1-5, with D uncertain. CDR1 is KGHSH, CDR2 LQKENI, per germline. CDR3 size: 17 residues. Trimming took 2 bases from V and 2 from J, leaving 16 bases between them. Written as DNA, the CDR3 is TGTGCCAGCTCACCATTCCAGGAGCCTCAGCGCAATCAGCCCCAGCATTTT. This translates into CASSPFQEPQRNQPQHF.